This TCR beta chain stems from a study of radiotherapy plus CTLA-4 blockade in lung cancer. Concerning this clone: Its matching antigen is unknown.

The data were produced by immunoSEQ multiplex PCR, yet TCRdb's version contains in-frame clones alone and is incomplete. The data show about 60,000 clones, with 70% to 80% seen just once and around 4% held by the top ten. Study outcomes and limitations: Response was reportedly best predicted by early blood T cell clone dynamics, with interferon-beta.

This sequence originates from a human donor with non-small cell lung cancer who had a partial response to radiotherapy plus ipilimumab. The sample in question was peripheral blood, obtained from a patient treated with radiotherapy plus ipilimumab.

Written as DNA, the CDR3 is TGTGCCAGCAGTCGGGACAGGTCCATAGGCTACACCTTC. Translated: CASSRDRSIGYTF. V and J are TRBV2 and TRBJ1-2; TRBD1 matches 8 bases. The CDR3 is 13 residues long. Germline CDR1 and CDR2: SNHLY and FYNNEI. V was clipped by 5 bases and J by 8 bases; unmatched bases: 7.